This T cell receptor (beta chain) derives from a study of response to subunit inactivated influenza vaccine. Broader study findings: Researchers suggested that each seasonal influenza vaccination recruits few new T cells.

The V end lost 8 bases, the J end lost 4 bases, and 11 bases lay between the germline ends. CDR1 and CDR2 from the germline V gene are MNHEY and SVGAGI. This CDR3 is 12 amino acids long. TCRdb fed the RT-PCR reads into MiXCR, producing one record per CDR3 protein. The sample holds some 500,000 distinct CDR3 sequences, over 25% seen once. About this clonotype itself: Its antigen remains unidentified.

The sequence was collected from a man aged 45 to 65 who received an inactivated influenza vaccine. The chain links TRBV6-5 to TRBJ2-5; possibly TRBD2 for D (6 bases). The sequenced sample was CD4+ T cells sorted from PBMCs, obtained more than 4 days after vaccination. As DNA, the CDR3 is TGTGCCAGCGGCCAGGGAGGAGAGACCCAGTACTTC. Translating gives CASGQGGETQYF.